This TCR beta chain was retrieved from a study of T cells in Graves' hyperthyroidism and ophthalmopathy. Study-level points and caveats: Most expanded thyroid clonotypes above 0.001 recurred in blood.

It was RNA transcripts that yielded the amplified TCR beta CDR3 regions. During a first-round RT-PCR of the TCR CDR3, the HTBI primer set was used. TCRdb re-called the multiplex PCR reads through MiXCR, storing one row per CDR3 protein. The sample lists around 580,000 distinct CDR3 sequences; around 45% were seen once. This clonotype was observed many times. Its antigen is as yet unknown. V was clipped by 5 bases and J by 5 bases; unmatched bases: 8. From germline, CDR1 is SEHNR and CDR2 FQNEAQ (reference sequence). The CDR3 length is 16 residues. The rearrangement joins TRBV7-9 to TRBJ1-6; 8 positions agree with TRBD1. What was sequenced was peripheral blood or thyroid tissue (not recorded which). This TCR came from a young woman with Graves' hyperthyroidism. CDR3 amino acids: CASSRRGPGDNSPLHF. The CDR3 DNA is TGTGCCAGCAGCCGCAGGGGGCCTGGAGATAATTCACCCCTCCACTTT. Using reference TRBV7-9 and TRBJ1-6 for the parts outside the CDR3, the full variable domain is DTGVSQNPRHKITKRGQNVTFRCDPISEHNRLYWYRQTLGQGPEFLTYFQNEAQLEKSRLLSDRFSAERPKGSFSTLEIQRTEQGDSAMYLCASSRRGPGDNSPLHFGNGTRLTVT.